This entry describes one T cell receptor beta chain. Its target is not known. Treatment here: oral pan-JAK inhibitor, 5-10 mg twice daily. Alopecia areata patients had lesional scalp punch biopsies and peripheral blood taken from them. RNA was isolated and reverse transcribed to cDNA, the sequencing template. Profiled with immunoSEQ multiplex PCR; TCRdb holds only in-frame clones, not every one. The data show fewer than 200,000 clones, roughly 50% seen once. The data were taken from a study of CD8+ T cells in alopecia areata. Study overall: Each of the treated patients was given oral tofacitinib, 5 to 10 mg twice daily, for moderate-to-severe alopecia areata.

The CDR3 length is 12 residues. Germline CDR1 and CDR2: MNHEY and SVGAGI. Trimming removed 9 bases from V and 5 bases from J, with 11 bases in between. General observations from the study: Scalp clonality, together with expanded CD8+ clones among the top 100, fell significantly with tofacitinib. In blood and scalp, many expanded lesional clones persisted during tofacitinib.

The receptor was derived from a human donor with alopecia areata. The chain joins TRBV6-5 to TRBJ2-1, with D unresolved. The sample in question was CD8+ T cells sorted from blood, obtained at week 24, from a patient treated with tofacitinib. The DNA of the CDR3 is TGTGCCAGTGAGGCAGATGACAATGAGCAGTTCTTC. It encodes CASEADDNEQFF.